These 26 T cell receptor beta chains were sequenced from one sample in a study of T cell clonality in common variable immunodeficiency (dated by TCRdb to the mid-2010s). The research as a whole found: CVID TCRbeta sequences reportedly showed fewer deletions and N-nucleotide insertions and lacked highly modified clones with 13 or more V deletions.

These receptors have no identified antigens. Library prep was done by the immunoSEQ multiplex PCR assay. In its TCRdb copy, this immuneACCESS table keeps in-frame sequences only and misses some clones. Where compared with another copy, unresolved V genes explain less than half of these, and the others have no known cause. For this sample the table reports about 33,000 clones, with no clone seen just once. The ten largest account for about 6.7% of the sample. Sequencing was performed on peripheral blood mononuclear cells. Source of these receptors: a human donor with common variable immunodeficiency.

The table lists this clone with many counts. CDR3 protein: CSARTGAQPQHF. CDR3 DNA (partial): TGCAGTGCTAGGACAGGGGCTCAGCCC. The gene calls are TRBV20-1 and TRBJ1-5, with TRBD1 identical over 8 bases. The read terminates 3 residues ahead of where the CDR3 ends, so the germline J gene completes it. V dropped 3 bases and J dropped 6; count of bases not matched to a gene: 1. The CDR3 is made up of 12 amino acids. Looked up from germline, CDR1 is DFQATT and CDR2 is SNEGSKA (reference sequence).

This clone has just a few counts. The observed sequence ends 3 residues before the CDR3 terminus, with the missing tail filled in from the germline J gene. V is TRBV19 and J is TRBJ1-2; 9 bases are a match to TRBD1. Germline CDR1 reads LNHDA; CDR2 reads SQIVND (reference sequence). The CDR3 totals 16 residues. V dropped 5 bases and J dropped 5; count of bases not matched to a gene: 12. This CDR3 reads CASSLRGGQGNYGYTF. The sequenced part of the CDR3 DNA is TGTGCCAGTAGTTTGAGGGGCGGACAGGGGAATTATGGC.

This clone was counted between two and nine times. Read sequence stops 3 residues before the CDR3 end, and the germline J gene provides the missing end. V gene TRBV7-9 combines with J gene TRBJ1-2; no firm D call. V lost 3 bases and J 2 bases, leaving 13 bases between the germline ends. CDR1 is SEHNR and CDR2 is FQNEAQ in the germline V gene (reference sequence). CDR3 size: 15 residues. CDR3 DNA, as far as it was read: TGTGCCAGCAGCTTTTCGGGGAGAAAAAACTATGGC. Translation gives CASSFSGRKNYG. The whole CDR3 is CASSFSGRKNYGYTF.

This clone has more than one count but fewer than ten. The DNA ends 3 residues before the CDR3 does, and the rest of the CDR3 is filled in from the germline J gene. This sequence joins TRBV18 and TRBJ2-5, with a weak D call TRBD2 (6 bases). Germline assignment: CDR1 KGHSH and CDR2 LQKENI. The CDR3 has 17 amino acids. With 3 bases removed from V and 2 bases from J, the gap between germline ends came to 19 bases. The sequenced CDR3 bases are TGTGCCAGCTCACCCGTTGAGTGGGCCGGGGGACAAGAGACC. Translation: CASSPVEWAGGQET. The full CDR3 is CASSPVEWAGGQETQYF.

There are many counts of this clone. The DNA read from the CDR3 is TGTGCCAGTACGGCAGGGGGGACCTACGAG. It translates to CASTAGGTYE. From start to end, the CDR3 is CASTAGGTYEQYF. This chain connects TRBV19 to TRBJ2-7, with D perhaps TRBD1 (7 bases). The sequence runs out 3 residues before the end of the CDR3; the remainder is reconstructed from the germline J gene. Germline V gives CDR1 LNHDA, CDR2 SQIVND (reference sequence). The V end lost 7 bases, the J end lost 2 bases, and 12 bases lay between the germline ends. This CDR3 contains 13 residues.

This clone has a handful of counts. The read stops 3 residues short of the end of the CDR3; the missing end is completed from the germline J gene. V and J are TRBV13 and TRBJ2-3, with TRBD2 matching 14 bases. CDR3 length equals 17 residues. V lost 5 bases to trimming and J lost 2 bases; unmatched junction nucleotides: 6. Germline V gene lookup returns CDR1 PRHDT and CDR2 FYEKMQ (reference sequence). CDR3 residues: CASSTRTSGGFTDTQYF. CDR3 bases read: TGTGCCAGCAGCACGCGGACTAGCGGGGGGTTCACAGATACG.

As concerns this clone: The DNA ends 3 residues before the CDR3 does, and the rest of the CDR3 is filled in from the germline J gene. The rearrangement uses TRBV18 and TRBJ1-2, with D tentatively TRBD1 (5 bases). Trimming removed 6 bases at V and 4 bases at J, with 15 bases between. Germline V gives CDR1 KGHSH, CDR2 LQKENI. The CDR3 length is 14 residues. CDR3 sequence reads: CASSVTPGSYGYTF. CDR3 DNA, as far as it was read: TGTGCCAGCTCCGTTACCCCAGGGAGCTATGGC.

This clone was counted many times. The read ends 3 residues before the CDR3 terminus; that terminus is restored from the germline J gene. The V and J genes are TRBV2 and TRBJ1-5; TRBD1 aligns across 7 bases. Germline trimming cut 4 bases from V and 3 bases from J; bases unmatched to any gene: 15. The germline CDR1 and CDR2 sequences are SNHLY and FYNNEI. The CDR3 runs to 18 residues. The CDR3 spells CASSAGMTTDRHNQPQHF. CDR3 DNA, as far as it was read: TGTGCCAGCAGTGCGGGCATGACAACGGACAGGCACAATCAGCCC.

This clone occurred a few times. The read terminates 3 residues before the CDR3 end, so the remaining end is supplied by the germline J gene. The chain combines TRBV19 with TRBJ2-3; D might be TRBD1 (5 bases). Germline V gene sequence: CDR1 LNHDA, CDR2 SQIVND (reference sequence). Trimming shortened V by 2 bases and J by 3 bases, and 15 bases separated the two germline ends. The CDR3 length is 16 residues. This chain's CDR3 is CASSIQTGQGTDTQYF. The covered CDR3 bases are TGTGCCAGTAGTATACAGACCGGCCAGGGAACAGATACG.

On this clone itself: The read falls 3 residues short of the CDR3 end, and the missing part is taken from the germline J gene. V usage is TRBV5-6 and J usage is TRBJ2-3; 9 bases match TRBD1. Germline V gene data show CDR1 as SGHDT and CDR2 as YYEEEE. V lost 4 bases to trimming and J lost 6 bases; unmatched junction nucleotides: 6. The CDR3 runs to 14 residues. The CDR3 reads CASSPGQGGDTQYF. CDR3 DNA, as far as it was read: TGTGCCAGCAGCCCGGGACAGGGAGGGGATACG.

This clone came up many times. Read sequence stops 3 residues before the CDR3 end, and the germline J gene provides the missing end. The chain has TRBV13 and TRBJ2-3; D may be TRBD1 (5 bases). The germline V gene encodes CDR1 PRHDT and CDR2 FYEKMQ (reference sequence). V gave up 4 bases and J gave up 3 bases, with 11 bases separating them. The CDR3 runs to 14 residues. The CDR3 reads CASSSIGQTDTQYF. The CDR3 DNA, read in part, is TGTGCCAGCAGCTCTATCGGACAAACAGATACG.

In regard to this clone: The read terminates 3 residues ahead of where the CDR3 ends, so the germline J gene completes it. The V and J genes are TRBV30 and TRBJ1-1, with D perhaps matching TRBD1 (6 bases). The CDR3 contains 12 residues. CDR1 is GTSNPN, CDR2 SVGIG, per germline (reference sequence). With 6 bases removed from V and 6 bases from J, the gap between germline ends came to 14 bases. The CDR3 is CACSRGAAEAFF. The sequenced part of the CDR3 DNA is TGTGCCTGCTCCCGGGGGGCCGCTGAA.

This clone was picked up a small number of times. Read coverage stops 3 residues before the CDR3 terminus; the germline J gene supplies the remainder. The V gene is TRBV30, the J gene TRBJ2-5; 8 bases fit TRBD1. This CDR3 is built from 16 residues. Germline CDR1 is GTSNPN and CDR2 is SVGIG (reference sequence). Unmatched junction bases numbered 6, after V lost 0 bases and J lost 0 bases. CDR3 bases read: TGTGCCTGGAGTGTACCGCAGACAGGGGACCAAGAGACC. Amino acids: CAWSVPQTGDQET. The whole CDR3 protein reads CAWSVPQTGDQETQYF.

About this clone itself: The missing CDR3 end, 3 residues past where the read stops, is filled in from the germline J gene. This chain connects TRBV2 to TRBJ2-3, with 8 bases matching TRBD2. Germline values: CDR1 SNHLY, CDR2 FYNNEI. After removal of 6 bases from V and 4 bases from J, the junction contained 6 bases not matched to a gene. This CDR3 is built from 14 residues. This CDR3 is CASRGRTSPDTQYF. CDR3 bases read: TGTGCCAGCAGAGGCAGGACTAGCCCAGATACG. The entire variable domain, with the rest obtained from reference TRBV2 and TRBJ2-3, is as follows: EPEVTQTPSHQVTQMGQEVILRCVPISNHLYFYWYRQILGQKVEFLVSFYNNEISEKSEIFDDQFSVERPDGSNFTLKIRSTKLEDSAMYFCASRGRTSPDTQYFGPGTRLTVL.

There are a few counts of this clone. The CDR3 is cut off 3 residues early in the read; its end comes from the germline J gene. The genes are TRBV29-1 and TRBJ2-1, with a tentative D call TRBD2 (5 bases). Germline lookup yields CDR1 SQVTM and CDR2 ANQGSEA. The CDR3 loop spans 16 amino acids. Trimming removed 1 base from V and 0 bases from J, with 13 bases in between. The sequenced part of the CDR3 DNA is TGCAGCGTTGAAGGGCTAGCCCCTGACTCCTACAATGAG. Encoded protein: CSVEGLAPDSYNE. The CDR3, in full, reads CSVEGLAPDSYNEQFF.

By sample fraction, this clone is medium-sized (0.01 to 0.1%). From the germline J gene comes the end of the CDR3, since the read stops 3 residues before it. The rearrangement joins TRBV5-1 to TRBJ2-4, with 8 bases that match TRBD1. The CDR3 sequence is 14 residues long. V shed 1 base and J 7 bases; nucleotides not matched to a gene: 4. The V gene's germline CDR1 is SGHRS and CDR2 YFSETQ. The CDR3 loop is CASSLYGQGNIQYF. The part of the CDR3 DNA that was read is TGCGCCAGCAGCTTGTACGGACAGGGCAACATT.

This clone was picked up a small number of times. The CDR3 is cut off 3 residues early in the read; its end comes from the germline J gene. The chain uses TRBV2 and TRBJ1-2; 7 nucleotides line up with TRBD1. The J segment lost 1 base and the V segment lost 6 bases, leaving 5 bases of the junction unmatched. Germline CDR1 SNHLY, CDR2 FYNNEI. This CDR3 spans 14 amino acids. The CDR3 protein is CASRGDRDNYGYTF. Incomplete CDR3 DNA: TGTGCCAGCAGAGGAGACAGGGATAACTATGGC.

As regards this clone: Read data end 3 residues before the CDR3 end; the end is taken from the germline J gene. The V and J genes are TRBV18 and TRBJ2-7; TRBD1 matches 11 bases. Germline CDR1 is KGHSH and CDR2 is LQKENI. This CDR3 is 18 amino acids long. V shed 5 bases, J shed 3 bases, and the junction held 15 bases outside the gene matches. CDR3 DNA (partial): TGTGCCAGCTCAGCCGGGGACAGGGGGTTGTGGACGGGCTACGAG. Translation gives CASSAGDRGLWTGYE. The full-length CDR3 reads as CASSAGDRGLWTGYEQYF.

A note on this clone: The read terminates 3 residues before the CDR3 end, so the remaining end is supplied by the germline J gene. V and J are TRBV6-2 or TRBV6-3 and TRBJ2-3; tentative D call: TRBD2 (6 bases). With 5 bases removed from V and 6 bases from J, the gap between germline ends came to 21 bases. The CDR3 runs 16 residues. The germline gives CDR1 MNHEY, CDR2 SVGEGT. The CDR3 spells CASSRMGIGGADTQYF. The CDR3 bases that were read are TGTGCCAGCAGTCGGATGGGGATCGGAGGGGCTGATACG.

CDR3 sequence reads: CAWSLAGAETQYF. CDR3 bases read: TGTGCCTGGAGTTTAGCGGGGGCCGAGACC. The J gene is TRBJ2-5, the V gene TRBV30, with 9 bases lining up with TRBD2. The read ends 3 residues before the CDR3 terminus; that terminus is restored from the germline J gene. This CDR3 contains 13 residues. From germline, CDR1 is GTSNPN and CDR2 SVGIG (reference sequence). J was trimmed by 5 bases and V by 2 bases; bases with no gene match: 3.

This clone was picked up many times. With the read ending 3 residues before the CDR3 end, the germline J gene is used to fill in that end. This rearrangement joins TRBV10-3 to TRBJ2-1; 9 nucleotides agree with TRBD1. CDR1 and CDR2 (germline): ENHRY, SYGVKD. The CDR3 runs 14 residues. V lost 3 bases, J lost 6 bases, and 3 bases stayed unmatched. The CDR3 DNA, read in part, is TGTGCCATCAGTGACACGACAGGGGGCAATGAG. Amino acid sequence: CAISDTTGGNE. The full CDR3 protein reads CAISDTTGGNEQFF.

This clone appeared many times. The read falls 3 residues short of the CDR3 end, and the missing part is taken from the germline J gene. The V and J genes are TRBV20-1 and TRBJ2-5, with D possibly matching TRBD1 (6 bases). CDR1 DFQATT and CDR2 SNEGSKA come from the germline V gene (reference sequence). The CDR3 covers 15 residues. V gave up 6 bases and J gave up 4 bases, with 21 bases separating them. The CDR3 loop reads CSAHAAGDPSETQYF. Partial CDR3 DNA: TGCAGTGCCCACGCCGCAGGGGATCCGTCAGAGACC.

This clone was observed a handful of times. The CDR3 end falls 3 residues outside the read, so it is completed with the germline J gene. The V gene is TRBV30, the J gene TRBJ1-2; no reliable D call. The CDR3 sequence is 13 residues long. V lost 0 bases to trimming and J lost 0 bases, with 5 bases between them. CDR1 and CDR2 from the germline V gene are GTSNPN and SVGIG (reference sequence). The covered CDR3 bases are TGTGCCTGGAGTGTACAAGCTAACTATGGC. It is translated as CAWSVQANYG. The entire CDR3 is CAWSVQANYGYTF.

In its sample, this clone was seen many times. The read finishes 3 residues shy of the CDR3 end, and the germline J gene is used to complete it. The chain carries TRBV6-2 or TRBV6-3 and TRBJ1-5; D possibly corresponds to TRBD1 (5 bases). Germline CDR1 is MNHEY and CDR2 is SVGEGT. The CDR3 is made up of 13 amino acids. CDR3 bases read: TGTGCCAGCAGTTACTCGAGACAGTTACCC. As protein: CASSYSRQLP. The full-length CDR3 reads as CASSYSRQLPQHF.

A few counts support this clone. The read halts 3 residues ahead of the CDR3 end, with the missing end drawn from the germline J gene. V is TRBV7-8 and J is TRBJ2-7; 8 bases fit TRBD1. Looked up from germline, CDR1 is SGHVS and CDR2 is FQNEAQ. Trimming took 2 bases from V and 5 from J; bases not matched to a gene: 8. The CDR3 consists of 15 residues. The CDR3 is CASSLTQQGGDEQYF. The part of the CDR3 DNA that was read is TGTGCCAGCAGCTTAACCCAACAGGGGGGAGACGAG.

This clone was recorded at least ten times. The observed sequence ends 3 residues before the CDR3 terminus, with the missing tail filled in from the germline J gene. The chain carries TRBV4-2 and TRBJ2-3; no reliable D call. CDR3 length: 15 amino acids. The V gene's germline CDR1 is LGHNA and CDR2 YNFKEQ. Trimming removed 0 bases from V and 3 bases from J, with 10 bases in between. CDR3 region: CASSQDFLTTDTQYF. The part of the CDR3 DNA that was read is TGTGCCAGCAGCCAAGACTTTCTTACAACAGATACG.